This TCR beta chain derives from a study of blood T cell repertoires in COVID-19. Across the whole study: PBMCs, B-cell-depleted T cells, or T cells provided the cDNA or gDNA that made up the material.

Ages ranged from roughly 18 to 95 years, with residence in some 25 US areas. Cohorts were based on clinical histories the participants reported. The trim removed 1 base at V and 4 bases at J, leaving 11 bases unmatched. Per the germline V gene, CDR1 is LGHNA and CDR2 is YNFKEQ. The CDR3 totals 17 residues. Method: immunoSEQ multiplex PCR; TCRdb's copy keeps in-frame clones and lacks some. The table lists about 460,000 clones, around nine tenths of them singletons. This clone was recorded only once. This chain connects TRBV4-2 to TRBJ2-5; 8 nucleotides match TRBD2. The sample was PBMCs or T cells enriched from blood (not recorded which). This clonotype originated in a woman in her sixties or seventies who had recovered from COVID-19. CDR3 in amino acids: CASSQVGMSGGGETQYF. CDR3 in DNA: TGTGCCAGCAGCCAAGTGGGGATGAGCGGGGGTGGAGAGACCCAGTACTTC.